A single sample is the source of the 32 T cell receptor beta chains below, sequenced in a study of blood T cells in healthy people across ages. Primers used in a second PCR of about 7 to 12 cycles were a sample-barcoded 5' primer and a J-beta primer mix. TCRdb reprocessed the 5' RACE reads with MiXCR, giving one entry per CDR3 protein. Among 950,000 to 1,200,000 distinct CDR3 sequences listed, 30% to 40% were seen once. Sequencing used blood. The origin of the receptors is a young man in good health.

This chain joins TRBV4-2 and TRBJ2-2; D is uncertain. This CDR3 comprises 12 residues. The V gene lost 0 bases and the J gene lost 7 bases, with 3 bases spanning the gap. Germline loops: CDR1 LGHNA, CDR2 YNFKEQ. CDR3 loop: CASSQDGGELFF. As DNA, the CDR3 is TGTGCCAGCAGCCAAGATGGCGGGGAGCTGTTTTTT.

This clonotype was recorded a few times. The rearrangement joins TRBV19 to TRBJ1-2; 9 positions agree with TRBD1. Germline V gene sequence: CDR1 LNHDA, CDR2 SQIVND (reference sequence). V was clipped by 5 bases and J by 5 bases; unmatched bases: 6. This CDR3 is 14 amino acids long. In DNA form, the CDR3 reads TGTGCCAGTAGTCCCCTCGGGACAGGGTATGGCTACACCTTC. This codes for CASSPLGTGYGYTF.

Many counts were recorded for this clonotype. The chain employs TRBV6-5 and TRBJ2-1, with D unclear. Germline loops: CDR1 MNHEY, CDR2 SVGAGI. This CDR3 has 14 residues. Trimming removed 0 bases at V and 6 bases at J, with 9 bases between. The chain's CDR3 is CASSYSPSTNEQFF. The CDR3 DNA sequence: TGTGCCAGCAGTTACTCGCCGAGCACCAATGAGCAGTTCTTC.

The chain employs TRBV11-2 and TRBJ1-2, with D tentatively TRBD1 (6 bases). Trimming left V 4 bases short and J 5 bases short, with 11 bases between. The germline V gene has CDR1 SGHAT and CDR2 FQNNGV. This CDR3 has 13 residues. CDR3 coding DNA: TGTGCCAGCAGCTCCCAGGGGTGGTATGGCTACACCTTC. Amino acid sequence: CASSSQGWYGYTF. Drawing the rest from reference TRBV11-2 and TRBJ1-2, the complete variable domain is EAGVAQSPRYKIIEKRQSVAFWCNPISGHATLYWYQQILGQGPKLLIQFQNNGVVDDSQLPKDRFSAERLKGVDSTLKIQPAKLEDSAVYLCASSSQGWYGYTFGSGTRLTVV.

CDR3 amino acids: CASSFPPQPQHF. CDR3 coding DNA: TGTGCCAGCAGTTTCCCCCCCCAGCCCCAGCATTTT. This sequence joins TRBV12-3 or TRBV12-4 and TRBJ1-5; the D is unclear. Trimming cost V 3 bases and J 7 bases, with 7 bases left between them. The length of the CDR3 is 12 residues.

V gene TRBV4-1 combines with J gene TRBJ1-5; 8 positions agree with TRBD1. CDR1 and CDR2 (germline): MGHRA, YSYEKL. The CDR3 runs to 16 residues. V lost 1 base, J lost 3 bases, and 5 bases stayed unmatched. This chain's CDR3 is CASSQAGGGLNQPQHF. DNA of the CDR3: TGCGCCAGCAGCCAAGCAGGGGGCGGCCTCAATCAGCCCCAGCATTTT.

This clonotype was detected a few times. This chain joins TRBV15 and TRBJ2-3; weak D call: TRBD2 (5 bases). The CDR3 loop spans 14 amino acids. V dropped 7 bases and J dropped 0 bases, with 11 bases sitting between them. In germline, CDR1 is LNHNV, CDR2 YYDKDF (reference sequence). The CDR3, as DNA: TGTGCCACCACCTACGGGGATAGCACAGATACGCAGTATTTT. This encodes CATTYGDSTDTQYF.

Notes on this clonotype: One junction end disagrees with the germline gene, perhaps due to a read error. V gene TRBV6-2 or TRBV6-3 combines with J gene TRBJ2-3, with D perhaps matching TRBD1 (6 bases). This CDR3 is built from 13 residues. Germline assignment: CDR1 MNHEY and CDR2 SVGEGT. The DNA of the CDR3 is TGTGCCAGCAGTTACCTGAGGACAGATGCGCAGTATTTT. This codes for CASSYLRTDAQYF.

The chain combines TRBV5-6 with TRBJ2-1, with D unclear. The DNA end favors TRBJ2-7, so the J call may be wrong. The CDR3 totals 16 residues. Per germline, CDR1 SGHDT and CDR2 YYEEEE. CDR3 sequence: CASSSGGSPSYNEQYF. The DNA for the CDR3 is TGTGCCAGCAGCTCCGGCGGCTCCCCCTCCTACAATGAGCAGTACTTC.

This rearrangement joins TRBV9 to TRBJ1-1; D perhaps matches TRBD1 (6 bases). This CDR3 is 14 amino acids long. The ends were cut back, 3 bases at V and 5 bases at J, with 14 bases in the middle. Germline-derived CDR1 and CDR2 are SGDLS and YYNGEE. The CDR3 nucleotides are TGTGCCAGCAGCGCCCAAACAGGGTTTACTGAAGCTTTCTTT. Translation: CASSAQTGFTEAFF. The variable domain in full, completed from reference TRBV9 and TRBJ1-1, reads DSGVTQTPKHLITATGQRVTLRCSPRSGDLSVYWYQQSLDQGLQFLIQYYNGEERAKGNILERFSAQQFPDLHSELNLSSLELGDSALYFCASSAQTGFTEAFFGQGTRLTVV.

This clonotype was seen a few times. The V and J genes are TRBV24-1 and TRBJ2-3; unclear D gene. Germline V gives CDR1 KGHDR, CDR2 SFDVKD. Trimming pared 1 base from V and 0 bases from J, leaving 4 bases between. CDR3 length: 14 amino acids. CDR3 DNA: TGTGCCACCAGTGATTTTGGTAGCACAGATACGCAGTATTTT. This translates into CATSDFGSTDTQYF.

The V call is TRBV7-2, the J call TRBJ2-1; D not certain. From germline, CDR1 is SGHTA and CDR2 FQGNSA. The ends were cut back, 5 bases at V and 6 bases at J, with 17 bases in the middle. This CDR3 is 15 amino acids long. CDR3 nucleotides: TGTGCCAGCAGCCGCAGTGGAAGCGTGGGCAATGAGCAGTTCTTC. It codes for CASSRSGSVGNEQFF.

V is TRBV5-1 and J is TRBJ2-5; TRBD2 is a possible D gene (5 bases). Deletions cut 4 bases from V and 11 bases from J, with 18 bases between. There are 13 residues in the CDR3. Germline CDR1 is SGHRS and CDR2 is YFSETQ. The CDR3 DNA reads TGCGCCAGCAGCGCGACTAACGCCAATGAGCAGTACTTC. Amino acid sequence: CASSATNANEQYF.

The rearrangement links TRBV2 to TRBJ2-3; maybe TRBD1 (6 bases). Germline V lookup: CDR1 SNHLY, CDR2 FYNNEI. V gave up 7 bases and J gave up 14 bases, with 25 bases separating them. The CDR3 is 14 amino acids. The CDR3 nucleotides read TGTGCCAGCACGGCAGGGGATATCAGCACAGATACGTATTTT. Its protein product is CASTAGDISTDTYF. The full variable domain, in which reference TRBV2 and TRBJ2-3 provide the parts outside the CDR3, is EPEVTQTPSHQVTQMGQEVILRCVPISNHLYFYWYRQILGQKVEFLVSFYNNEISEKSEIFDDQFSVERPDGSNFTLKIRSTKLEDSAMYFCASTAGDISTDTYFGPGTRLTVL.

The V and J genes are TRBV5-1 and TRBJ2-1; maybe TRBD2 (6 bases). The CDR3 length is 16 residues. The germline gives CDR1 SGHRS, CDR2 YFSETQ. V lost 4 bases to trimming and J lost 1 base, with 15 bases between them. CDR3 DNA: TGCGCCAGCAGCCCCATCAGGCGGGATTCCTACAATGAGCAGTTCTTC. As protein: CASSPIRRDSYNEQFF.

The chain joins TRBV5-1 to TRBJ2-5; D possibly corresponds to TRBD1 (5 bases). This CDR3 spans 14 amino acids. Germline V gene sequence: CDR1 SGHRS, CDR2 YFSETQ. V was trimmed by 0 bases and J by 11 bases, leaving 17 bases between them. For the CDR3, the DNA is TGCGCCAGCAGCTTGGAGGGCAGGGCTCGAGAGCAGTACTTC. It is translated as CASSLEGRAREQYF.

The gene calls are TRBV5-1 and TRBJ1-5; D perhaps matches TRBD1 (6 bases). In germline, CDR1 is SGHRS, CDR2 YFSETQ. V was shortened by 0 bases and J by 3 bases, with 10 bases between the two germline ends. The CDR3 sequence is 15 residues long. Written as DNA, the CDR3 is TGCGCCAGCAGCTTGGCCGGGACAAACAATCAGCCCCAGCATTTT. Its protein is CASSLAGTNNQPQHF.

The rearrangement joins TRBV28 to TRBJ1-1; TRBD1 matches 7 bases. The CDR3 is 13 amino acids. Losses at the gene ends were 3 bases for V and 9 bases for J; bases not matched to a gene: 7. Germline CDR1 is MDHEN and CDR2 is SYDVKM. This chain's CDR3 is CASSFPDREKAFF. The CDR3 DNA reads as TGTGCCAGCAGTTTCCCTGACAGGGAGAAAGCTTTCTTT.

This clonotype has a handful of counts. This chain links TRBV12-3 or TRBV12-4 with TRBJ2-1, with 8 nucleotides matching TRBD2. The CDR3 has 15 residues. Trimming took 8 bases from V and 7 from J; bases not matched to a gene: 13. CDR3 amino acids: CASGRGGASKNEQFF. The CDR3 nucleotides are TGTGCCAGCGGACGGGGGGGGGCTAGCAAAAATGAGCAGTTCTTC.

This chain links TRBV5-1 with TRBJ2-2; D ambiguous. V was clipped by 0 bases and J by 0 bases, with 6 bases between them. The V gene's germline CDR1 is SGHRS and CDR2 YFSETQ. The CDR3 is 15 amino acids. The CDR3 protein is CASSLDSANTGELFF. In nucleotides, the CDR3 is TGCGCCAGCAGCTTGGACAGCGCGAACACCGGGGAGCTGTTTTTT.

This chain joins TRBV7-2 and TRBJ2-1, with a tentative D call TRBD1 (6 bases). The V end lost 2 bases, the J end lost 1 base, and 12 bases lay between the germline ends. The V gene's germline CDR1 is SGHTA and CDR2 FQGNSA. This CDR3 is 16 amino acids long. The CDR3, as DNA: TGTGCCAGCAGCTTACGGACAGAACTATCCTACAATGAGCAGTTCTTC. This sequence encodes CASSLRTELSYNEQFF.

Worth noting for this clonotype: This sequence may be a read error, since a much larger clone differs from it by one base. J is TRBJ2-3 and V is TRBV20-1; D not certain. This CDR3 region has 12 residues. Looked up from germline, CDR1 is DFQATT and CDR2 is SNEGSKA (reference sequence). The ends were cut back, 3 bases at V and 6 bases at J, with 10 bases in the middle. The CDR3 loop is CSARDVGDTQYF. CDR3 DNA: TGCAGTGCTAGGGACGTAGGCGATACGCAGTATTTT.

This rearrangement joins TRBV20-1 to TRBJ2-1; D is ambiguous. The CDR3 has 17 amino acids. V dropped 4 bases and J dropped 3 bases, with 22 bases sitting between them. Germline CDR1 reads DFQATT; CDR2 reads SNEGSKA (reference sequence). The chain's CDR3 is CSATPPSTETIYNEQFF. The DNA of the CDR3 is TGCAGTGCTACCCCGCCTTCGACGGAAACAATCTACAATGAGCAGTTCTTC.

The CDR3 loop reads CASSVGLVRFGTETDEQYF. In DNA, the CDR3 is TGTGCCAGCAGCGTAGGATTGGTGAGGTTTGGGACTGAGACGGACGAGCAGTACTTC. This chain links TRBV9 with TRBJ2-7; weak D call: TRBD2 (6 bases). The V end lost 0 bases, the J end lost 5 bases, and 27 bases lay between the germline ends. Per the germline V gene, CDR1 is SGDLS and CDR2 is YYNGEE. The CDR3 length is 19 residues.

V gene TRBV20-1 combines with J gene TRBJ2-4; 7 nucleotides align to TRBD1. With V trimmed by 7 bases and J by 13 bases, 19 bases remained unmatched. The CDR3 runs to 14 residues. From germline, CDR1 is DFQATT and CDR2 SNEGSKA (reference sequence). CDR3 residues: CSDTSRQGKQQQYF. The CDR3 coding sequence is TGCAGTGATACCAGCCGACAGGGAAAACAACAGCAGTACTTC.

V is TRBV4-1 and J is TRBJ2-7, with D possibly being TRBD1 or TRBD2 (5 bases each). Germline V lookup: CDR1 MGHRA, CDR2 YSYEKL. V lost 4 bases, J lost 3 bases, and 16 bases lay in between. The CDR3 consists of 15 residues. The CDR3 nucleotides read TGCGCCAGCAGCCTAACCCAGGGACGGAACTACGAGCAGTACTTC. It codes for CASSLTQGRNYEQYF.

This clonotype was counted between two and nine times. J is TRBJ1-1 and V is TRBV29-1, with a tentative D call TRBD1 (5 bases). V was pared by 5 bases and J by 5 bases, with 15 bases between. Germline V lookup: CDR1 SQVTM, CDR2 ANQGSEA. CDR3 length equals 13 residues. CDR3: CSVRDGTSTEAFF. DNA of the CDR3: TGCAGCGTTCGGGACGGGACTTCTACTGAAGCTTTCTTT. Looking up the rest from reference TRBV29-1 and TRBJ1-1 gives the full variable domain: SAVISQKPSRDICQRGTSLTIQCQVDSQVTMMFWYRQQPGQSLTLIATANQGSEATYESGFVIDKFPISRPNLTFSTLTVSNMSPEDSSIYLCSVRDGTSTEAFFGQGTRLTVV.

The J gene is TRBJ2-1, the V gene TRBV18, with D tentatively TRBD1 (5 bases). V lost 2 bases and J 8 bases, leaving 10 bases between the germline ends. The CDR3 contains 13 residues. Germline V lookup: CDR1 KGHSH, CDR2 LQKENI. The CDR3 region has the DNA TGTGCCAGCTCACCAGTCCAGGGTGATGAGCAGTTCTTC. Translating it yields CASSPVQGDEQFF.

About this clonotype itself: A junction end diverges from the germline sequence, so it may reflect a read error. This chain links TRBV12-3 or TRBV12-4 with TRBJ1-2, with 7 bases aligning to TRBD1. The CDR3 extends over 14 amino acids. CDR3 region: CTSSLNRGGAGYTF. The CDR3 nucleotides are TGTACCAGCAGTTTGAACAGGGGCGGTGCTGGCTACACCTTC.

The V gene is TRBV5-1, the J gene TRBJ1-1, with D perhaps matching TRBD1 (5 bases). Germline V lookup: CDR1 SGHRS, CDR2 YFSETQ. The CDR3 runs to 15 residues. Trimming took 0 bases from V and 4 from J, leaving 13 bases between them. The CDR3 nucleotides read TGCGCCAGCAGCTTGGCTGCAGGGAGGCTCACTGAAGCTTTCTTT. This translates into CASSLAAGRLTEAFF.

V is TRBV5-1 and J is TRBJ1-2; D remains ambiguous. The CDR3 is made up of 13 amino acids. From germline, CDR1 is SGHRS and CDR2 YFSETQ. The V and J ends lost 6 bases and 1 base respectively, with 10 bases between them. Here the CDR3 DNA reads TGCGCCAGCACCCGACGCCTTAACTATGGCTACACCTTC. Translated: CASTRRLNYGYTF.

The rearrangement uses TRBV6-2 or TRBV6-3 and TRBJ1-3; D ambiguous. Germline V gene data show CDR1 as MNHEY and CDR2 as SVGEGT. The CDR3 consists of 15 residues. V lost 5 bases and J lost 0, with 11 bases in between. The CDR3 DNA reads as TGTGCCAGCAGTGGAGGTGGGCGCTCTGGAAACACCATATATTTT. Translated, it gives CASSGGGRSGNTIYF.